This T cell receptor beta chain emerged from a study of cytomegalovirus exposure and HLA in healthy donors. Background on the study: Previous work identified roughly 120 million unique TCR beta sequences from about 200 million T cells. General observations from the study: With later analysis, a missense DCLRE1C variant became linked to TCR beta V- and J-gene trimming. High sensitivity and specificity were reportedly achieved when the classifier diagnosed cytomegalovirus status.

Germline V gene sequence: CDR1 MGHRA, CDR2 YSYEKL. V lost 4 bases and J 3 bases, leaving 10 bases between the germline ends. The CDR3 loop spans 13 amino acids. On this clone: No antigen is known for it.

60 Vbeta and 13 Jbeta primers were used in PCR. Sequencing was performed with immunoSEQ multiplex PCR; in TCRdb, only in-frame clones are kept and a portion is missing. Among almost 200,000 clones listed, roughly 85% were seen once. The receptor comes from a woman aged 50 to 65 in good health and CMV-seronegative. The specimen was PBMCs. The rearrangement links TRBV4-1 to TRBJ2-7; D gene ambiguous. For the CDR3, the DNA is TGCGCCAGCAGCCCTACGAGAGACTACGAGCAGTACTTC. Its protein is CASSPTRDYEQYF.